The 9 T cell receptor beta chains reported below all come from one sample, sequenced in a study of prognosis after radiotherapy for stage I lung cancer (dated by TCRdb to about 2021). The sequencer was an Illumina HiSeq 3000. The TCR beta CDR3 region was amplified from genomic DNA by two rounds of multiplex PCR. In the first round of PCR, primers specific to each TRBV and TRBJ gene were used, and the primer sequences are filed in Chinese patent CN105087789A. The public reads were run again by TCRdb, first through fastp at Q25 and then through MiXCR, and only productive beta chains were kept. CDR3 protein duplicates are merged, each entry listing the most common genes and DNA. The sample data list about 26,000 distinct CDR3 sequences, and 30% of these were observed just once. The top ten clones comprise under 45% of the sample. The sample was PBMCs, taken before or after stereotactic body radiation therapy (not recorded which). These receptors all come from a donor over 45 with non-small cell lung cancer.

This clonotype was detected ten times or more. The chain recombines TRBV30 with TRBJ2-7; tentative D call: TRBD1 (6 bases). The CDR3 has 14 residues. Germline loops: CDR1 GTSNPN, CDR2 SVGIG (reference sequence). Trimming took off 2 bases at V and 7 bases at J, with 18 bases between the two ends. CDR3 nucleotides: TGTGCCTGGAGTTTTTCCCCCAGGGGCGGGGAGCAGTACTTC. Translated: CAWSFSPRGGEQYF.

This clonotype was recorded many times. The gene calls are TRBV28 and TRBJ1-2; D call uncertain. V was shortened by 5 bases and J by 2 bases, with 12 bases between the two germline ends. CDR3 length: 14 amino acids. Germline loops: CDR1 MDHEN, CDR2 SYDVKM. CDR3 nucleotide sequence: TGTGCCAGCAGTCAAAGCCCGGACAACTATGGCTACACCTTC. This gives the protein CASSQSPDNYGYTF.

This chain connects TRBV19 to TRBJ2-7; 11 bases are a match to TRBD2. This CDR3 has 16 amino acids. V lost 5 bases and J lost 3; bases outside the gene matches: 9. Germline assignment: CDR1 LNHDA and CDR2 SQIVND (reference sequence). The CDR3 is CASSGSGTSGDYEQYF. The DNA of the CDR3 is TGTGCCAGTAGTGGGTCCGGGACTAGCGGAGACTACGAGCAGTACTTC. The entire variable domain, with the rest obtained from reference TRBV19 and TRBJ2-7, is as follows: DGGITQSPKYLFRKEGQNVTLSCEQNLNHDAMYWYRQDPGQGLRLIYYSQIVNDFQKGDIAEGYSVSREKKESFPLTVTSAQKNPTAFYLCASSGSGTSGDYEQYFGPGTRLTVT.

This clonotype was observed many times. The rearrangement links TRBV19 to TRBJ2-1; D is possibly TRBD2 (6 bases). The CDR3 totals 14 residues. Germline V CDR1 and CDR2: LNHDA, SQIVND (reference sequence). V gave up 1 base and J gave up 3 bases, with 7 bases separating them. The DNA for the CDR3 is TGTGCCAGTAGTATAGCGGGAGACTACAATGAGCAGTTCTTC. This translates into CASSIAGDYNEQFF. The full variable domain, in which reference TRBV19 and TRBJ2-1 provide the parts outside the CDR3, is DGGITQSPKYLFRKEGQNVTLSCEQNLNHDAMYWYRQDPGQGLRLIYYSQIVNDFQKGDIAEGYSVSREKKESFPLTVTSAQKNPTAFYLCASSIAGDYNEQFFGPGTRLTVL.

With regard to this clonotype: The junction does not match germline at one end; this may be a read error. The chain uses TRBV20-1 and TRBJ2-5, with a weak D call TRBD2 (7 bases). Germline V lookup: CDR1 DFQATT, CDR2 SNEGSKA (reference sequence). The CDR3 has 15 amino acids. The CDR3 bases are TGCAGTGCTAGGAGGGGGGGGCGGGACCCAGAGAACCAGTACTTC. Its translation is CSARRGGRDPENQYF.

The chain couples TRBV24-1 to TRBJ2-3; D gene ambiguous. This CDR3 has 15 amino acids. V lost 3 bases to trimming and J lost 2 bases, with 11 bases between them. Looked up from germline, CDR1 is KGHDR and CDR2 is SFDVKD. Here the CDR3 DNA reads TGTGCCACCAGTGATATGGGGATAGACACAGATACGCAGTATTTT. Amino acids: CATSDMGIDTDTQYF.

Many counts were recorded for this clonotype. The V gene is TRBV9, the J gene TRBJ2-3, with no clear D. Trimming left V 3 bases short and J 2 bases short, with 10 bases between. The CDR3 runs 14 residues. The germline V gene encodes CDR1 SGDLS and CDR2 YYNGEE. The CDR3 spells CASSAGWSTDTQYF. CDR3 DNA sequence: TGTGCCAGCAGCGCCGGGTGGTCCACAGATACGCAGTATTTT.

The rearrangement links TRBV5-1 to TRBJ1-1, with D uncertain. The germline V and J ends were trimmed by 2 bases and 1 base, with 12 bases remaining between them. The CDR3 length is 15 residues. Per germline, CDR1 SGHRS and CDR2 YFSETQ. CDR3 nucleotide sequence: TGCGCCAGCAGCTTAGGCTGGGCAGAGAACACTGAAGCTTTCTTT. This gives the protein CASSLGWAENTEAFF.

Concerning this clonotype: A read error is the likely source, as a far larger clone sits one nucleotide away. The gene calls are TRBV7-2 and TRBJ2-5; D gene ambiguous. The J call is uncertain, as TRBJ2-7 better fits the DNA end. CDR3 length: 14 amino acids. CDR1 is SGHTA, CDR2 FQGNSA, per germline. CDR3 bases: TGTGCCAGCAGCTTAGGACCTTGGGGCTACGAGCAGTACTTC. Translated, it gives CASSLGPWGYEQYF.